These T cell receptor beta chains were read from a single sample in a study of OX40 agonist ivuxolimab in advanced cancers. The repertoire was sequenced with immunoSEQ multiplex PCR; TCRdb's copy has only in-frame clones and lacks some. The sample holds approximately 61,000 clones, about 88% seen once. Sequenced here: CD4+ or CD8+ T cells sorted from blood, sampled in a trial of the OX40 agonist ivuxolimab. Source of these receptors: an adult with an advanced solid tumor such as melanoma, head and neck, liver or kidney cancer. CDR3s include the opening cysteine and the closing phenylalanine or tryptophan. D genes are given only for firm matches. Rows give clone size only sometimes, using once, few, many, or a class for an expanded clone.

J gene: TRBJ2-1; V gene: TRBV5-4; D gene: -; clone size: -; CDR3 protein: CASSLGASSYNEQFF; CDR3 DNA: TGTGCCAGCAGCTTGGGGGCCAGCTCCTACAATGAGCAGTTCTTC
J gene: TRBJ2-7; V gene: TRBV9; D gene: -; clone size: few; CDR3 protein: CASSVGRGADEQYF; CDR3 DNA: TGTGCCAGCAGCGTAGGTCGGGGAGCGGACGAGCAGTACTTC
J gene: TRBJ2-7; V gene: TRBV30; D gene: TRBD1; clone size: -; CDR3 protein: CAWSEGTGGWYEQYF; CDR3 DNA: TGTGCCTGGAGTGAGGGGACAGGGGGCTGGTACGAGCAGTACTTC
J gene: TRBJ1-1; V gene: TRBV11-3; D gene: -; clone size: -; CDR3 protein: CASSPGQNTEAFF; CDR3 DNA: TGTGCCAGCAGCCCCGGACAGAACACTGAAGCTTTCTTT
J gene: TRBJ2-7; V gene: TRBV6-5; D gene: -; clone size: -; CDR3 protein: CASSYGDSSYEQYF; CDR3 DNA: TGTGCCAGCAGTTACGGGGACTCCTCCTACGAGCAGTACTTC
J gene: TRBJ2-3; V gene: TRBV7-6; D gene: -; clone size: -; CDR3 protein: CASSSPPPTDTQYF; CDR3 DNA: TGTGCCAGCAGCTCGCCGCCCCCCACAGATACGCAGTATTTT
J gene: TRBJ2-2; V gene: TRBV18; D gene: -; clone size: -; CDR3 protein: CASSGKDTGELFF; CDR3 DNA: TGTGCCAGCTCAGGGAAGGACACCGGGGAGCTGTTTTTT
J gene: TRBJ2-7; V gene: TRBV27; D gene: -; clone size: -; CDR3 protein: CASSKSRVSSYEQYF; CDR3 DNA: TGTGCCAGCAGCAAAAGTAGGGTCAGCTCCTACGAGCAGTACTTC
J gene: TRBJ1-4; V gene: TRBV4-1; D gene: TRBD1; clone size: medium-sized; CDR3 protein: CASSHETGTADEKLFF; CDR3 DNA: TGCGCCAGCAGCCATGAAACCGGGACAGCGGATGAAAAACTGTTTTTT
J gene: TRBJ2-1; V gene: TRBV4-1; D gene: -; clone size: -; CDR3 protein: CASSQDVGHLSPHEQFF; CDR3 DNA: TGCGCCAGCAGCCAAGATGTTGGACACCTAAGCCCCCATGAGCAGTTCTTC
J gene: TRBJ2-6; V gene: TRBV6-1; D gene: -; clone size: -; CDR3 protein: CASSERSGSGANVLTF; CDR3 DNA: TGTGCCAGCAGTGAACGATCCGGCTCTGGGGCCAACGTCCTGACTTTC
J gene: TRBJ2-1; V gene: TRBV7-3; D gene: -; clone size: -; CDR3 protein: CASSPADGYNEQFF; CDR3 DNA: TGTGCCAGCAGCCCCGCGGACGGTTACAATGAGCAGTTCTTC
J gene: TRBJ1-5; V gene: TRBV14; D gene: -; clone size: -; CDR3 protein: CASSQETGRDQPQHF; CDR3 DNA: TGTGCCAGCAGCCAAGAAACAGGGCGCGATCAGCCCCAGCATTTT
J gene: TRBJ1-2; V gene: TRBV4-3; D gene: -; clone size: -; CDR3 protein: CASSQDLKANYGYTF; CDR3 DNA: TGCGCCAGCAGCCAAGATCTTAAAGCTAACTATGGCTACACCTTC
J gene: TRBJ2-3; V gene: TRBV7-9; D gene: TRBD2; clone size: -; CDR3 protein: CASSPSGSAVYDTQYF; CDR3 DNA: TGTGCCAGCAGCCCTAGCGGGAGCGCCGTCTACGATACGCAGTATTTT
J gene: TRBJ1-5; V gene: TRBV19; D gene: -; clone size: -; CDR3 protein: CASSIATMAVQPQHF; CDR3 DNA: TGTGCCAGTAGTATAGCAACCATGGCAGTTCAGCCCCAGCATTTT
J gene: TRBJ2-1; V gene: TRBV7-2; D gene: -; clone size: once; CDR3 protein: CASSFGLGGYEQFF; CDR3 DNA: TGTGCCAGCAGCTTCGGGCTAGGTGGGTATGAGCAGTTCTTC
J gene: TRBJ2-1; V gene: TRBV9; D gene: -; clone size: -; CDR3 protein: CASSVVPLDEQFF; CDR3 DNA: TGTGCCAGCAGCGTCGTCCCCTTGGATGAGCAGTTCTTC
J gene: TRBJ1-1; V gene: TRBV28; D gene: -; clone size: -; CDR3 protein: CASLGLTEAFF; CDR3 DNA: TGTGCCAGCTTAGGATTGACTGAAGCTTTCTTT
J gene: TRBJ1-1; V gene: TRBV19; D gene: TRBD1; clone size: -; CDR3 protein: CASSVRTGGRNTEAFF; CDR3 DNA: TGTGCCAGTTCGGTCCGGACAGGGGGCAGGAACACTGAAGCTTTCTTT
J gene: TRBJ1-2; V gene: TRBV6-6; D gene: -; clone size: -; CDR3 protein: CASSYIRGHGYTF; CDR3 DNA: TGTGCCAGCAGTTACATCAGGGGCCATGGCTACACCTTC
J gene: TRBJ1-1; V gene: TRBV7-9; D gene: TRBD1; clone size: -; CDR3 protein: CASSLAGQGGGRAFF; CDR3 DNA: TGTGCCAGCAGCTTAGCCGGACAGGGGGGTGGGAGAGCTTTCTTT
J gene: TRBJ1-1; V gene: TRBV30; D gene: -; clone size: -; CDR3 protein: CAWRGAGEAFF; CDR3 DNA: TGTGCCTGGAGGGGGGCAGGTGAAGCTTTCTTT
J gene: TRBJ2-7; V gene: TRBV18; D gene: -; clone size: once; CDR3 protein: CASSAPGTYEQYF; CDR3 DNA: TGTGCCAGCTCAGCGCCAGGCACCTACGAGCAGTACTTC
J gene: TRBJ1-2; V gene: TRBV29-1; D gene: -; clone size: -; CDR3 protein: CSVVADRDVYGYTF; CDR3 DNA: TGCAGCGTTGTGGCTGACCGCGACGTCTATGGCTACACCTTC
J gene: TRBJ2-5; V gene: TRBV9; D gene: -; clone size: -; CDR3 protein: CASSVSRHPGTSQYF; CDR3 DNA: TGTGCCAGCAGCGTCTCTAGGCATCCTGGGACGTCCCAGTACTTC
J gene: TRBJ2-1; V gene: TRBV27; D gene: -; clone size: -; CDR3 protein: CASSFRAGSYNEQFF; CDR3 DNA: TGTGCCAGCAGTTTTCGGGCAGGGTCCTACAATGAGCAGTTCTTC
J gene: TRBJ2-1; V gene: TRBV10-3; D gene: TRBD2; clone size: -; CDR3 protein: CAISLAGGPGNEQFF; CDR3 DNA: TGTGCCATCAGTTTAGCGGGAGGGCCTGGCAATGAGCAGTTCTTC
J gene: TRBJ2-7; V gene: TRBV14; D gene: -; clone size: -; CDR3 protein: CASSRWDRLEQYF; CDR3 DNA: TGTGCCAGCAGCCGCTGGGACCGGTTAGAGCAGTACTTC
J gene: TRBJ2-4; V gene: TRBV28; D gene: TRBD2; clone size: -; CDR3 protein: CASRLSGATRVAKNIQYF; CDR3 DNA: TGTGCCAGCCGGCTCAGCGGGGCCACCAGAGTAGCCAAAAACATTCAGTACTTC
J gene: TRBJ2-7; V gene: TRBV15; D gene: -; clone size: -; CDR3 protein: CATSMGSGQYF; CDR3 DNA: TGTGCCACCAGCATGGGCTCTGGGCAGTACTTC
J gene: TRBJ1-5; V gene: TRBV4-3; D gene: TRBD1; clone size: few; CDR3 protein: CASSATGEGNQPQHF; CDR3 DNA: TGCGCCAGCAGCGCCACAGGGGAAGGCAATCAGCCCCAGCATTTT
J gene: TRBJ2-1; V gene: TRBV4-3; D gene: TRBD2; clone size: -; CDR3 protein: CASSHASGSHYNEQFF; CDR3 DNA: TGCGCCAGCAGCCACGCTAGCGGGAGCCACTACAATGAGCAGTTCTTC
J gene: TRBJ1-2; V gene: TRBV2; D gene: -; clone size: -; CDR3 protein: CASVRQGYGYTF; CDR3 DNA: TGTGCCAGCGTCAGGCAGGGTTATGGCTACACCTTC
J gene: TRBJ2-1; V gene: TRBV5-6; D gene: TRBD2; clone size: -; CDR3 protein: CASSLQKREINEQFF; CDR3 DNA: TGTGCCAGCAGCCTCCAGAAGCGGGAGATCAATGAGCAGTTCTTC
J gene: TRBJ2-5; V gene: TRBV11-2; D gene: -; clone size: -; CDR3 protein: CASSLVIVARQIQETQYF; CDR3 DNA: TGTGCCAGCAGCTTAGTCATAGTCGCTCGTCAGATCCAAGAGACCCAGTACTTC
J gene: TRBJ2-3; V gene: TRBV4-3; D gene: TRBD2; clone size: -; CDR3 protein: CASSQDLAGGPDTQYF; CDR3 DNA: TGCGCCAGCAGCCAAGATCTAGCGGGAGGGCCAGATACGCAGTATTTT
J gene: TRBJ2-1; V gene: TRBV2; D gene: TRBD2; clone size: -; CDR3 protein: CASPGTSDYNEQFF; CDR3 DNA: TGTGCCAGCCCCGGGACTAGCGATTACAATGAGCAGTTCTTC
J gene: TRBJ1-5; V gene: TRBV19; D gene: -; clone size: few; CDR3 protein: CASSIPGIYSNQPQHF; CDR3 DNA: TGTGCCAGTAGTATTCCAGGAATTTATAGCAATCAGCCCCAGCATTTT
J gene: TRBJ2-1; V gene: TRBV27; D gene: TRBD2; clone size: -; CDR3 protein: CASSPGTSGSSTYNEQFF; CDR3 DNA: TGTGCCAGCAGTCCCGGGACTAGCGGGAGTTCTACCTACAATGAGCAGTTCTTC
J gene: TRBJ2-1; V gene: TRBV28; D gene: -; clone size: -; CDR3 protein: CASTWDGAYNEQFF; CDR3 DNA: TGTGCCAGCACATGGGACGGGGCCTACAATGAGCAGTTCTTC
J gene: TRBJ1-2; V gene: TRBV4-3; D gene: -; clone size: -; CDR3 protein: CASSQDQQTNYGYTF; CDR3 DNA: TGCGCCAGCAGCCAAGATCAACAGACTAACTATGGCTACACCTTC
J gene: TRBJ1-3; V gene: TRBV7-9; D gene: -; clone size: -; CDR3 protein: CASSPRAQDVRSGNTIYF; CDR3 DNA: TGTGCCAGCAGCCCTAGAGCCCAGGACGTACGCTCTGGAAACACCATATATTTT
J gene: TRBJ1-2; V gene: TRBV7-3; D gene: TRBD1; clone size: -; CDR3 protein: CASSPGGTVTTGNYGYTF; CDR3 DNA: TGTGCCAGCAGCCCGGGGGGGACAGTGACAACTGGAAACTATGGCTACACCTTC
J gene: TRBJ2-7; V gene: TRBV7-9; D gene: -; clone size: -; CDR3 protein: CASSIPGTESSYEQYF; CDR3 DNA: TGTGCCAGCAGCATACCGGGGACTGAGAGCTCCTACGAGCAGTACTTC
J gene: TRBJ2-1; V gene: TRBV5-5; D gene: -; clone size: -; CDR3 protein: CASSWQGNEQFF; CDR3 DNA: TGTGCCAGCAGCTGGCAGGGCAATGAGCAGTTCTTC
J gene: TRBJ2-1; V gene: TRBV20-1; D gene: -; clone size: -; CDR3 protein: CSARERFEQFF; CDR3 DNA: TGCAGTGCTAGAGAAAGGTTTGAGCAGTTCTTC
J gene: TRBJ1-1; V gene: TRBV5-1; D gene: TRBD1; clone size: once; CDR3 protein: CASSLAAGTVNTEAFF; CDR3 DNA: TGCGCCAGCAGCTTGGCGGCCGGGACAGTGAACACTGAAGCTTTCTTT
J gene: TRBJ2-5; V gene: TRBV18; D gene: -; clone size: -; CDR3 protein: CASSQQVSTGETQYF; CDR3 DNA: TGTGCCAGCTCACAGCAGGTCTCGACTGGGGAGACCCAGTACTTC
J gene: TRBJ2-7; V gene: TRBV27; D gene: -; clone size: -; CDR3 protein: CASSSSQLNEQYF; CDR3 DNA: TGTGCCAGCAGTTCCTCACAGCTTAACGAGCAGTACTTC
J gene: TRBJ1-3; V gene: TRBV28; D gene: -; clone size: -; CDR3 protein: CASSLHSTGNTIYF; CDR3 DNA: TGTGCCAGCAGTTTGCATTCAACTGGAAACACCATATATTTT
J gene: TRBJ2-7; V gene: TRBV9; D gene: TRBD1; clone size: -; CDR3 protein: CASSVTGGGTYEQYF; CDR3 DNA: TGTGCCAGCAGCGTAACAGGGGGCGGGACCTACGAGCAGTACTTC
J gene: TRBJ2-6; V gene: TRBV5-8; D gene: -; clone size: -; CDR3 protein: CASSRDTHSGANVLTF; CDR3 DNA: TGTGCCAGCAGTCGGGACACCCACTCTGGGGCCAACGTCCTGACTTTC
J gene: TRBJ1-6; V gene: TRBV28; D gene: -; clone size: -; CDR3 protein: CASRRHTGRGLHF; CDR3 DNA: TGTGCCAGCAGGCGTCATACAGGAAGAGGGCTCCACTTT
J gene: TRBJ2-1; V gene: TRBV5-1; D gene: -; clone size: -; CDR3 protein: CASSLLGATNEQFF; CDR3 DNA: TGCGCCAGCAGCTTGCTGGGGGCGACTAATGAGCAGTTCTTC
J gene: TRBJ1-5; V gene: TRBV27; D gene: TRBD1; clone size: -; CDR3 protein: CASSLTGGNQPQHF; CDR3 DNA: TGTGCCAGCAGTTTGACAGGGGGCAATCAGCCCCAGCATTTT